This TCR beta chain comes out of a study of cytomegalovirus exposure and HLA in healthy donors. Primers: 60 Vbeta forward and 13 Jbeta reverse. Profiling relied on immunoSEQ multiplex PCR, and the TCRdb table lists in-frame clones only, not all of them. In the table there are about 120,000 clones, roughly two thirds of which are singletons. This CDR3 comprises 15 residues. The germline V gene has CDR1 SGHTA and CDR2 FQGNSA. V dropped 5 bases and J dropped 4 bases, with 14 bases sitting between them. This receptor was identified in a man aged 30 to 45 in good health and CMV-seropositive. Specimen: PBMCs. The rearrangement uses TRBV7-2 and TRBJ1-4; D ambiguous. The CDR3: CASSRVGWSNEKLFF. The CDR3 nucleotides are TGTGCCAGCAGCCGGGTCGGGTGGAGTAATGAAAAACTGTTTTTT.